The sequence of this TCR beta chain was determined in a study of cytotoxic CD8 clonotypes in ibrutinib-treated CLL. Whole-study results and caveats: Clonality went higher at ibrutinib response and then dropped back toward baseline at progression. Higher circulating CD8+ T-cell counts strongly accompanied higher baseline clonality, above age-matched healthy donors. Public clonotypes occurred uncommonly; on treatment, they contracted or remained stable.

The repertoire was sequenced with immunoSEQ multiplex PCR; TCRdb's copy has only in-frame clones and lacks some. The data hold approximately 160,000 clones, with roughly 88% observed a single time. The germline gives CDR1 PRHDT, CDR2 FYEKMQ (reference sequence). Trimming removed 2 bases from V and 2 bases from J; junction bases left unmatched: 3. This CDR3 is 16 amino acids long. Worth noting for this clone: Its cognate antigen is unknown.

The source is a human donor with chronic lymphocytic leukemia. V is TRBV13 and J is TRBJ2-7; 13 bases are a match to TRBD2. Sequencing was performed on PBMCs, taken at disease progression, from a patient treated with ibrutinib. The CDR3 DNA sequence: TGTGCCAGCAGCTTACTTGGGACTAGCGGGACCTACGAGCAGTACTTC. This translates into CASSLLGTSGTYEQYF.